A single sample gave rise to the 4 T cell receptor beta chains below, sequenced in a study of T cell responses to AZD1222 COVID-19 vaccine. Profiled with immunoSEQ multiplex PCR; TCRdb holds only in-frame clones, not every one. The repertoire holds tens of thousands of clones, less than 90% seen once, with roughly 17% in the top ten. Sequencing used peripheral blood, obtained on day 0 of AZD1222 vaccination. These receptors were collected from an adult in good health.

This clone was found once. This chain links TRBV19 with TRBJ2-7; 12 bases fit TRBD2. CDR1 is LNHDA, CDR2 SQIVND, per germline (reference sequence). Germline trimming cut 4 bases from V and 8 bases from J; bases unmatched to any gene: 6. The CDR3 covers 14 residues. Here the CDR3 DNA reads TGTGCCAGTAGTACGCCGGGACTAGCGGGCAAGCAGTACTTC. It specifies CASSTPGLAGKQYF.

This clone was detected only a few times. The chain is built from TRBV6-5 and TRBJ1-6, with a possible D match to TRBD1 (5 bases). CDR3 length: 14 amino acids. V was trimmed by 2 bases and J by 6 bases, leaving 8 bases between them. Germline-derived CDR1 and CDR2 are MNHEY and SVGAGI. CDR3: CASSYRGPNSPLHF. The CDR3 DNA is TGTGCCAGCAGTTACAGGGGACCTAATTCACCCCTCCACTTT.

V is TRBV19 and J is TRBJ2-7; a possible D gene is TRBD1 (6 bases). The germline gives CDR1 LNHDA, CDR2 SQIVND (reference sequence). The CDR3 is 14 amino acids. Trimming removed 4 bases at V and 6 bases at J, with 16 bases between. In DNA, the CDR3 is TGTGCCAGTAGTAACCGGGACACGACCCCCGAGCAGTACTTC. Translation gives CASSNRDTTPEQYF.

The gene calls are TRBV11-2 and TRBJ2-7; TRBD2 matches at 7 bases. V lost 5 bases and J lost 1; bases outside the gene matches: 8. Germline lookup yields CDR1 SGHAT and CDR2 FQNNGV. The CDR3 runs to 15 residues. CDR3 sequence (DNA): TGTGCCAGCAGCCGACCGGGACTACCGTCCTACGAGCAGTACTTC. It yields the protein CASSRPGLPSYEQYF.